Below, 7 T cell receptor beta chains from the same sample are listed, as sequenced in a study of blood T cell repertoires in COVID-19. Repertoires were generated with immunoSEQ multiplex PCR, while TCRdb's copy carries only in-frame clones and drops some. The table records 95,000 to 110,000 clones, about 80% of them present only once. Sequencing was carried out using peripheral blood. The receptors come from a man aged 65-85 years with acute or convalescent COVID-19.

The J gene is TRBJ1-4, the V gene TRBV7-9; D remains unclear. Trimming stripped 5 bases from V and 11 bases from J, with 15 bases between. This CDR3 has 13 amino acids. Looked up from germline, CDR1 is SEHNR and CDR2 is FQNEAQ (reference sequence). In nucleotides, the CDR3 is TGTGCCAGCAGCCCCTCGGGAGGGTCCAAACTGTTTTTT. It codes for CASSPSGGSKLFF.

Notes on this clone: Other DNA sequences in this sample translate to the same CDR3. The chain joins TRBV19 to TRBJ2-7, with D unresolved. There are 13 residues in the CDR3. The germline V gene has CDR1 LNHDA and CDR2 SQIVND (reference sequence). Trimming removed 5 bases at V and 0 bases at J, with 8 bases between. Here the CDR3 reads CASSPGGSYEQYF. In DNA form, the CDR3 reads TGTGCCAGTAGTCCCGGCGGCTCCTACGAGCAGTACTTC. Combining the CDR3 with reference TRBV19 and TRBJ2-7 gives the whole variable domain DGGITQSPKYLFRKEGQNVTLSCEQNLNHDAMYWYRQDPGQGLRLIYYSQIVNDFQKGDIAEGYSVSREKKESFPLTVTSAQKNPTAFYLCASSPGGSYEQYFGPGTRLTVT.

The chain links TRBV5-4 to TRBJ2-2, with TRBD1 matching 10 bases. This CDR3 contains 17 residues. Germline values: CDR1 SGHNT, CDR2 YYREEE (reference sequence). Trimming removed 4 bases from V and 7 bases from J; junction bases left unmatched: 13. This CDR3 reads CASSAAGTGVQVGELFF. Here the CDR3 DNA reads TGTGCCAGCAGCGCAGCCGGGACAGGGGTTCAGGTCGGGGAGCTGTTTTTT.

The J gene is TRBJ1-1, the V gene TRBV19; maybe TRBD1 (5 bases). This CDR3 spans 15 amino acids. From germline, CDR1 is LNHDA and CDR2 SQIVND (reference sequence). Trimming removed 5 bases at V and 4 bases at J, with 17 bases between. The CDR3 sequence is CASSPRQFQGTEAFF. The CDR3 nucleotides are TGTGCCAGTAGTCCCCGACAGTTTCAAGGCACTGAAGCTTTCTTT.

In its sample, this clone was seen once. The rearrangement links TRBV2 to TRBJ1-2, with D perhaps matching TRBD1 (6 bases). CDR3 length: 14 amino acids. V was trimmed by 3 bases and J by 4 bases, leaving 12 bases between them. Per germline, CDR1 SNHLY and CDR2 FYNNEI. The CDR3 nucleotides read TGTGCCAGCAGTGACAGGGGTCTAGGCTATGGCTACACCTTC. It is translated as CASSDRGLGYGYTF.

The table lists this clone with a count of one. The chain has TRBV12-2 and TRBJ1-6; the table's D call, TRBD1, has no DNA check behind it. TRBV12-2 is flagged as a pseudogene. The CDR3 is made up of 17 amino acids. The CDR3 DNA reads TGTGCAAGTCGCTTGGCAGGGGATAGCTCCTATAATTCACCCCTCCACTTT. It codes for CASRLAGDSSYNSPLHF.

The chain combines TRBV7-3 with TRBJ2-5; D ambiguous. The V end lost 1 base, the J end lost 3 bases, and 6 bases lay between the germline ends. CDR1 is SGHTA, CDR2 FQGTGA, per germline. CDR3 size: 13 residues. The CDR3 DNA reads as TGTGCCAGCAGCTTAAGGCAGGAAGAGACCCAGTACTTC. It is translated as CASSLRQEETQYF.